The 32 T cell receptor beta chains presented below share a single source sample, sequenced in a study of blood T cell repertoires in COVID-19. Sequencing was performed with immunoSEQ multiplex PCR; in TCRdb, only in-frame clones are kept and a portion is missing. Of about 220,000 clones listed, 86% are singletons. Material: PBMCs or T cells enriched from blood (not recorded which). These receptors were collected from a woman in her thirties or forties with acute COVID-19.

This chain uses TRBV12-3 or TRBV12-4 with TRBJ2-5; unclear D gene. V was trimmed by 2 bases and J by 5 bases, leaving 3 bases between them. This CDR3 comprises 11 residues. In DNA, the CDR3 is TGTGCCAGCAGTTTACTGGAGACCCAGTACTTC. This gives the protein CASSLLETQYF.

The V and J genes are TRBV5-8 and TRBJ1-5; D gene uncertain. Trimming took 0 bases from V and 5 from J, leaving 9 bases between them. There are 14 residues in the CDR3. Germline V gene data show CDR1 as SGHTS and CDR2 as YDEGEE. CDR3 sequence: CASSLDAGYQPQHF. As DNA, the CDR3 is TGTGCCAGCAGCTTGGATGCGGGCTATCAGCCCCAGCATTTT.

This sequence joins TRBV19 and TRBJ1-2, with 9 bases matching TRBD1. V was clipped by 3 bases and J by 3 bases; unmatched bases: 2. Germline V gene sequence: CDR1 LNHDA, CDR2 SQIVND (reference sequence). The CDR3 contains 14 residues. The CDR3 sequence is CASSITGGDYGYTF. CDR3 bases: TGTGCCAGTAGTATCACAGGGGGCGACTATGGCTACACCTTC.

The chain employs TRBV7-2 and TRBJ1-2, with D possibly being TRBD1 (6 bases). Trimming took off 5 bases at V and 4 bases at J, with 14 bases between the two ends. The CDR3 is made up of 14 amino acids. Germline values: CDR1 SGHTA, CDR2 FQGNSA. CDR3 DNA: TGTGCCAGCAGCATACAGGGCTTACTCTATGGCTACACCTTC. Translating gives CASSIQGLLYGYTF.

V gene TRBV9 combines with J gene TRBJ1-5; 7 bases match TRBD1. J was trimmed by 2 bases and V by 3 bases; bases with no gene match: 8. The CDR3 is made up of 16 amino acids. Looked up from germline, CDR1 is SGDLS and CDR2 is YYNGEE. The CDR3 DNA reads as TGTGCCAGCAGCGCCACAGGGGATTATGGCAATCAGCCCCAGCATTTT. The encoded protein is CASSATGDYGNQPQHF. The variable domain in full, with the rest retrieved from reference TRBV9 and TRBJ1-5, is DSGVTQTPKHLITATGQRVTLRCSPRSGDLSVYWYQQSLDQGLQFLIQYYNGEERAKGNILERFSAQQFPDLHSELNLSSLELGDSALYFCASSATGDYGNQPQHFGDGTRLSIL.

The chain has TRBV2 and TRBJ2-2, with a tentative D call TRBD2 (5 bases). This CDR3 spans 16 amino acids. Germline values: CDR1 SNHLY, CDR2 FYNNEI. Trimming removed 1 base from V and 2 bases from J, with 11 bases in between. CDR3 region: CASSEGGIRNTGELFF. DNA for the CDR3: TGTGCCAGCAGTGAAGGAGGGATCCGCAACACCGGGGAGCTGTTTTTT.

The V gene is TRBV7-8, the J gene TRBJ2-2; TRBD2 aligns across 8 bases. V lost 2 bases to trimming and J lost 1 base; unmatched junction nucleotides: 3. From germline, CDR1 is SGHVS and CDR2 FQNEAQ. The CDR3 is made up of 16 amino acids. CDR3 bases: TGTGCCAGCAGCTTACGGGCGGGGGGGAACACCGGGGAGCTGTTTTTT. This translates into CASSLRAGGNTGELFF.

The rearrangement joins TRBV5-4 to TRBJ2-1; 11 nucleotides agree with TRBD2. Germline CDR1 SGHNT, CDR2 YYREEE (reference sequence). This CDR3 spans 16 amino acids. The junction had 7 bases not matched to a gene; V was cut back by 0 bases and J by 8 bases. CDR3 in DNA: TGTGCCAGCAGCTTGGGTAGCGGGGGGGCCTGGGATGAGCAGTTCTTC. Residues: CASSLGSGGAWDEQFF.

This rearrangement joins TRBV27 to TRBJ1-2, with D uncertain. CDR1 is MNHEY and CDR2 is SMNVEV in the germline V gene (reference sequence). V shed 0 bases and J shed 2 bases, with 10 bases lying between them. This CDR3 comprises 15 residues. The CDR3 protein is CASSLSATRNYGYTF. In nucleotides, the CDR3 is TGTGCCAGCAGTTTATCGGCGACAAGAAACTATGGCTACACCTTC.

The chain combines TRBV18 with TRBJ1-2, with TRBD1 matching over 11 bases. The CDR3 is 17 residues long. Germline values: CDR1 KGHSH, CDR2 LQKENI. V gave up 3 bases and J gave up 8 bases; unmatched junction bases: 14. CDR3 bases: TGTGCCAGCTCACCCACGCTCTCGACGGGACAGGGGGACGGCTACACCTTC. Protein: CASSPTLSTGQGDGYTF.

The chain joins TRBV5-5 to TRBJ1-1; D perhaps matches TRBD1 (6 bases). The CDR3 runs to 16 residues. V was cut by 0 bases and J by 7 bases, with 19 bases left in between. Germline-derived CDR1 and CDR2 are SGHKS and YYEKEE (reference sequence). The CDR3 is CASSLGSSGGQGEAFF. CDR3 bases: TGTGCCAGCAGCTTGGGATCGAGTGGGGGCCAGGGTGAAGCTTTCTTT.

The chain couples TRBV11-2 to TRBJ1-2; the D is unclear. Germline V lookup: CDR1 SGHAT, CDR2 FQNNGV. Trimming cost V 2 bases and J 4 bases, with 11 bases left between them. The CDR3 covers 14 residues. The CDR3 loop reads CASSLLPGSYGYTF. The CDR3 DNA reads TGTGCCAGCAGCTTACTGCCGGGGTCCTATGGCTACACCTTC.

The chain links TRBV5-1 to TRBJ2-1; D is unresolved. Trimming removed 0 bases at V and 6 bases at J, with 13 bases between. The germline CDR1 and CDR2 sequences are SGHRS and YFSETQ. The CDR3 contains 15 residues. CDR3 region: CASSLDIKKVNEQFF. The CDR3 DNA reads as TGCGCCAGCAGCTTGGACATAAAAAAAGTCAATGAGCAGTTCTTC.

The chain combines TRBV10-2 with TRBJ1-6; no clear D gene. CDR1 is WSHSY and CDR2 is SAAADI in the germline V gene. V gave up 6 bases and J gave up 9 bases, with 9 bases separating them. The CDR3 contains 12 residues. The CDR3 loop reads CASSSSLSPLHF. The CDR3 DNA sequence: TGCGCCAGCAGCTCATCACTTTCACCCCTCCACTTT.

Here the CDR3 reads CASSPSSQGYEQYF. CDR3 nucleotide sequence: TGTGCCAGCTCACCATCTTCCCAGGGCTACGAGCAGTACTTC. The chain employs TRBV18 and TRBJ2-7; perhaps TRBD1 as D (5 bases). V was trimmed by 2 bases and J by 3 bases, leaving 11 bases between them. The CDR3 is 14 residues long. Germline V gene lookup returns CDR1 KGHSH and CDR2 LQKENI.

The CDR3 loop is CASTHGQGGTDTQYF. CDR3 coding DNA: TGTGCCAGCACCCACGGACAGGGGGGGACAGATACGCAGTATTTT. V usage is TRBV2 and J usage is TRBJ2-3; 10 nucleotides agree with TRBD1. Looked up from germline, CDR1 is SNHLY and CDR2 is FYNNEI. J was trimmed by 3 bases and V by 7 bases; bases with no gene match: 7. The CDR3 consists of 15 residues. Filled out from reference TRBV2 and TRBJ2-3, the complete variable domain reads EPEVTQTPSHQVTQMGQEVILRCVPISNHLYFYWYRQILGQKVEFLVSFYNNEISEKSEIFDDQFSVERPDGSNFTLKIRSTKLEDSAMYFCASTHGQGGTDTQYFGPGTRLTVL.

The V call is TRBV11-3, the J call TRBJ1-2; TRBD1 is a possible D gene (5 bases). Trimming pared 1 base from V and 4 bases from J, leaving 16 bases between. Germline loops: CDR1 SGHNT, CDR2 YENEEA. The length of the CDR3 is 16 residues. CDR3 DNA: TGTGCCAGCAGCTTAGTCTCTGCAGGGATCACCTATGGCTACACCTTC. It encodes CASSLVSAGITYGYTF. Drawing the rest from reference TRBV11-3 and TRBJ1-2, the complete variable domain is EAGVVQSPRYKIIEKKQPVAFWCNPISGHNTLYWYLQNLGQGPELLIRYENEEAVDDSQLPKDRFSAERLKGVDSTLKIQPAELGDSAVYLCASSLVSAGITYGYTFGSGTRLTVV.

V gene TRBV18 combines with J gene TRBJ2-5; no clear D gene. The CDR3 consists of 12 residues. Germline CDR1 reads KGHSH; CDR2 reads LQKENI. The V and J ends lost 3 bases and 7 bases respectively, with 9 bases between them. In DNA form, the CDR3 reads TGTGCCAGCTCACCCCACCCGGGGACCCAGTACTTC. Its translation: CASSPHPGTQYF. Using reference TRBV18 and TRBJ2-5 for the parts outside the CDR3, the full variable domain is NAGVMQNPRHLVRRRGQEARLRCSPMKGHSHVYWYRQLPEEGLKFMVYLQKENIIDESGMPKERFSAEFPKEGPSILRIQQVVRGDSAAYFCASSPHPGTQYFGPGTRLLVL.

In its sample, this clone was seen once. The rearrangement links TRBV23-1 to TRBJ1-5; D possibly corresponds to TRBD1 (5 bases). TRBV23-1 is given ORF status, its function remaining uncertain. V dropped 10 bases and J dropped 7 bases, with 14 bases sitting between them. There are 12 residues in the CDR3. DNA of the CDR3: TGCGCCAAAACAGGTAGCAGGCAGCCCCAGCATTTT. Encoded protein: CAKTGSRQPQHF.

The V and J genes are TRBV9 and TRBJ1-2; D unresolved. Trimming shortened V by 0 bases and J by 1 base, and 7 bases separated the two germline ends. The germline V gene has CDR1 SGDLS and CDR2 YYNGEE. The CDR3 extends over 14 amino acids. CDR3 sequence: CASSVETGNYGYTF. The CDR3 DNA reads TGTGCCAGCAGCGTAGAAACCGGTAACTATGGCTACACCTTC.

The V and J genes are TRBV9 and TRBJ1-3; D might be TRBD1 (6 bases). Germline V gives CDR1 SGDLS, CDR2 YYNGEE. The CDR3 runs 16 residues. With 0 bases removed from V and 6 bases from J, the gap between germline ends came to 16 bases. Here the CDR3 reads CASSVEGRGSANTIYF. DNA for the CDR3: TGTGCCAGCAGCGTAGAAGGCAGGGGATCGGCAAACACCATATATTTT.

The chain joins TRBV29-1 to TRBJ2-1, with 10 bases fitting TRBD1. J gave up 4 bases and V 6 bases, and 6 bases lay outside the gene matches. The CDR3 sequence is 14 residues long. The germline gives CDR1 SQVTM, CDR2 ANQGSEA. CDR3 nucleotide sequence: TGCAGCGTCAGTAGGGACAGGGGATACAATGAGCAGTTCTTC. As protein: CSVSRDRGYNEQFF.

In nucleotides, the CDR3 is TGTGCCAGCAGCCCTACGAGCGGGGGGGCCAATGAGCAGTTCTTC. Translating it yields CASSPTSGGANEQFF. The V and J genes are TRBV11-2 and TRBJ2-1; 10 bases match TRBD2. Germline CDR1 SGHAT, CDR2 FQNNGV. This CDR3 is built from 15 residues. The trim removed 5 bases at V and 6 bases at J, leaving 7 bases unmatched.

The chain couples TRBV2 to TRBJ1-5; D unresolved. There are 14 residues in the CDR3. Germline assignment: CDR1 SNHLY and CDR2 FYNNEI. V lost 7 bases and J lost 5, with 15 bases in between. The chain's CDR3 is CASTLSKIYQPQHF. The CDR3 coding sequence is TGTGCCAGCACGCTATCCAAAATCTATCAGCCCCAGCATTTT.

The J gene is TRBJ1-1, the V gene TRBV11-2; D ambiguous. The V end was cut by 5 bases, the J end by 1 base, with 11 bases between. CDR1 and CDR2 (germline): SGHAT, FQNNGV. CDR3 length equals 14 residues. The CDR3 loop reads CASSVPPGNTEAFF. DNA for the CDR3: TGTGCCAGCAGCGTACCACCGGGGAACACTGAAGCTTTCTTT.

The chain combines TRBV7-6 with TRBJ2-3, with D maybe TRBD1 (5 bases). Germline V gene data show CDR1 as SGHVS and CDR2 as FNYEAQ. The CDR3 has 15 residues. V gave up 4 bases and J gave up 0 bases, with 11 bases separating them. The CDR3 region is CASSWSRASTDTQYF. The CDR3 DNA sequence: TGTGCCAGCAGCTGGTCCAGGGCCAGCACAGATACGCAGTATTTT.

V and J are TRBV27 and TRBJ1-6; 8 bases line up with TRBD1. V trimming: 4 bases; J trimming: 7 bases; junction bases outside the gene matches: 6. This CDR3 is 15 amino acids long. Germline CDR1 MNHEY, CDR2 SMNVEV (reference sequence). In DNA form, the CDR3 reads TGTGCCAGCAGTTCGAAACAGGGGGTCAATTCACCCCTCCACTTT. Its protein product is CASSSKQGVNSPLHF.

The V call is TRBV10-3, the J call TRBJ1-2; 7 nucleotides agree with TRBD1. J gave up 13 bases and V 4 bases, and 9 bases lay outside the gene matches. CDR3 length equals 12 residues. Germline CDR1 ENHRY, CDR2 SYGVKD. CDR3 amino acids: CAISGQGQVCTF. CDR3 coding DNA: TGTGCCATCAGTGGACAGGGCCAAGTATGCACCTTC.

The gene calls are TRBV6-2 or TRBV6-3 and TRBJ2-1; 12 bases map to TRBD2. J lost 1 base, V lost 2 bases, and 6 bases had no gene match. This CDR3 comprises 18 residues. Germline V CDR1 and CDR2: MNHEY, SVGEGT. CDR3: CASSYRLAGAPSYNEQFF. The CDR3 DNA follows: TGTGCCAGCAGTTACAGACTAGCGGGGGCTCCGTCCTACAATGAGCAGTTCTTC.

The V gene is TRBV7-6, the J gene TRBJ1-1; TRBD1 aligns across 7 bases. The CDR3 extends over 14 amino acids. Germline V gene data show CDR1 as SGHVS and CDR2 as FNYEAQ. The V gene end was trimmed by 4 bases and the J gene end by 1 base; junction bases not matched to a gene: 3. The CDR3 DNA sequence: TGTGCCAGCAGCTCGGGACAGACGAACACTGAAGCTTTCTTT. It codes for CASSSGQTNTEAFF. Supplemented by reference TRBV7-6 and TRBJ1-1, the full variable domain reads GAGVSQSPRYKVTKRGQDVALRCDPISGHVSLYWYRQALGQGPEFLTYFNYEAQQDKSGLPNDRFSAERPEGSISTLTIQRTEQRDSAMYRCASSSGQTNTEAFFGQGTRLTVV.

The sample holds a few counts of this clone. V and J are TRBV9 and TRBJ2-1; tentatively, D is TRBD2 (6 bases). Deletions cut 4 bases from V and 0 bases from J, with 11 bases between. Germline loops: CDR1 SGDLS, CDR2 YYNGEE. The CDR3 extends over 15 amino acids. CDR3 bases: TGTGCCAGCAGCCCAAGGGAGGCCTCCTACAATGAGCAGTTCTTC. As protein: CASSPREASYNEQFF.

This sequence joins TRBV3-1 (or the pseudogene TRBV3-2) and TRBJ1-1, with 7 bases aligning to TRBD1. J lost 6 bases, V lost 2 bases, and 3 bases had no gene match. This CDR3 is built from 13 residues. Germline V lookup: CDR1 LGHDT, CDR2 YNNKEL (reference sequence). DNA of the CDR3: TGTGCCAGCAGCCAACAGGGGGGCCCTGAAGCTTTCTTT. This translates into CASSQQGGPEAFF.